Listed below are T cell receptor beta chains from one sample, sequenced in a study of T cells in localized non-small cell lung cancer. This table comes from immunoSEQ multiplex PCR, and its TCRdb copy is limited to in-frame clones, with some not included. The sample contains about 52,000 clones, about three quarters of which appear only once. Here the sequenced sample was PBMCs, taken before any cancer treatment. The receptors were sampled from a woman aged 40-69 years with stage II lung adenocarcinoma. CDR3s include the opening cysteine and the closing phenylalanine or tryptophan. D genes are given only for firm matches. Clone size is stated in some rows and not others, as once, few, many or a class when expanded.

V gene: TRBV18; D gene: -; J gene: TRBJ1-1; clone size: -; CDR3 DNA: TGTGCCAGCTCAGCGGCGGTGAACACTGAAGCTTTCTTT; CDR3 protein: CASSAAVNTEAFF
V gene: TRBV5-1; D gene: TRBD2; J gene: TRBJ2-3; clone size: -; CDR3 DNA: TGCGCCAGCAGCTATACCGGGGGGGCGGCAGATACGCAGTATTTT; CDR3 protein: CASSYTGGAADTQYF
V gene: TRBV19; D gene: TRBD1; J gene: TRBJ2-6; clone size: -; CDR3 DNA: TGTGCCAGTAGTCCGGGACAGGTTCTCTCTGGGGCCAACGTCCTGACTTTC; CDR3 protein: CASSPGQVLSGANVLTF
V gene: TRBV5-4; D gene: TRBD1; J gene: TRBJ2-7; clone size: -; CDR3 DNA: TGTGCCAGCAGCTCCGGGGACAGGGGGTCGCGCCGGCGCTCCTACGAGCAGTACTTC; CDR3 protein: CASSSGDRGSRRRSYEQYF
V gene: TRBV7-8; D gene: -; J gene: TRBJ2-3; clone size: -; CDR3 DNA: TGTGCCAGCAGCTTAAAAGAAACAGATACGCAGTATTTT; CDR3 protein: CASSLKETDTQYF
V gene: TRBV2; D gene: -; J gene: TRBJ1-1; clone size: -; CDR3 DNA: TGTGCCAGCAGTCCAGCGACACTGCGAGGTGAAGCTTTCTTT; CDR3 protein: CASSPATLRGEAFF
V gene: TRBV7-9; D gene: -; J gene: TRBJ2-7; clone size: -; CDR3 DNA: TGTGCCAGCAGCTTAGACCCCAAGGGAAGCTCCTACGAGCAGTACTTC; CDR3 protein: CASSLDPKGSSYEQYF
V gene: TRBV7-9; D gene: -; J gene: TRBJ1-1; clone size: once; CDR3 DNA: TGTGCCAGCAGCGCCGGGACGGTCACTGAAGCTTTCTTT; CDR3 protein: CASSAGTVTEAFF
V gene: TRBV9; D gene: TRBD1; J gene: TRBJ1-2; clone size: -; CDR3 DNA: TGTGCCAGCAGCGTAGGTTTAGCGGGACAGTTGGCCGGCTACACCTTC; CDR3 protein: CASSVGLAGQLAGYTF
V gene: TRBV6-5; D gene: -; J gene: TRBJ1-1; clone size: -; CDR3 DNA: TGTGCCAGCCGGGGGGATGGGAACACTGAAGCTTTCTTT; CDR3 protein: CASRGDGNTEAFF
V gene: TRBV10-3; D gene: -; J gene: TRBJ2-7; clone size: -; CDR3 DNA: TGTGCCATCAGTGTGAGCCCGACCCGTGGTACCTACGAGCAGTACTTC; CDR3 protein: CAISVSPTRGTYEQYF
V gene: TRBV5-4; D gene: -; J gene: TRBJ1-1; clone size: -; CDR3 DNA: TGTGCCAGCAGCATAGGGTTCATGAACACTGAAGCTTTCTTT; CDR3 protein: CASSIGFMNTEAFF
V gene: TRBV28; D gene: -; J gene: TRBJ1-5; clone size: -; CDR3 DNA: TGTGCCAGCAGTTTCCCCGGGAGTAATGATCAGCCCCAGCATTTT; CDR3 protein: CASSFPGSNDQPQHF
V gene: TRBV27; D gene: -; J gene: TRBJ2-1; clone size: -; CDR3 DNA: TGTGCCAGTCGCTTGCTAGGAGGGGGTAGGGATGAGCAGTTCTTC; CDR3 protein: CASRLLGGGRDEQFF
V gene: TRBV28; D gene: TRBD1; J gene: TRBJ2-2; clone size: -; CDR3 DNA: TGTGCCATTGGGGGACAGTTGAACACCGGGGAGCTGTTTTTT; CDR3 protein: CAIGGQLNTGELFF